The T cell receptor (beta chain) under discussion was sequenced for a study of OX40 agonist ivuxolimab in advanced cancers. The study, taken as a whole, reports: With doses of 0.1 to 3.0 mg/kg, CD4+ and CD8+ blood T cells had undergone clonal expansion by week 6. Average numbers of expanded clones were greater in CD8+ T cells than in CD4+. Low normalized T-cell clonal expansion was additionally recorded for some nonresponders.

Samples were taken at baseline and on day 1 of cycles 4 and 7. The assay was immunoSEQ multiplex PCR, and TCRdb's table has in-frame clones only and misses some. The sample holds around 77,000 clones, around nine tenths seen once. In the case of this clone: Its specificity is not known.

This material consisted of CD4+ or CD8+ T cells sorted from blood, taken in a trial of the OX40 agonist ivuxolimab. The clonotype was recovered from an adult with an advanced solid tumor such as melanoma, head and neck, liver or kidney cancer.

CDR3 in amino acids: CASSWPTGELFF. For the CDR3, the DNA is TGTGCCAGCAGTTGGCCGACTGGGGAGCTGTTTTTT. The chain carries TRBV27 and TRBJ2-2; no reliable D call. The V and J ends lost 4 bases and 8 bases respectively, with 8 bases between them. Looked up from germline, CDR1 is MNHEY and CDR2 is SMNVEV (reference sequence). This CDR3 is 12 amino acids long.